The subject of this entry is one T cell receptor beta chain. Its specificity is not known. These data come from a study of identical twins' blood T cells. TCR cDNA libraries were made from RNA using a previously described, modified protocol. Each TCR cDNA library carried sample-specific barcodes on both ends. TCRdb analysed the 5' RACE reads with MiXCR anew, one entry per CDR3 protein. The sample carries 350,000 to 450,000 distinct CDR3 sequences, over 25% recorded once. The germline gives CDR1 MNHEY, CDR2 SMNVEV (reference sequence). Trimming shortened V by 6 bases and J by 6 bases, and 15 bases separated the two germline ends. This CDR3 is 14 amino acids long. Regarding the study as a whole: Twin similarity might stem from environmental factors, not only genetics. Each donor's most abundant TCRbeta clonotypes shared more CDR3 sequences with her twin than unrelated donors.

V and J are TRBV27 and TRBJ2-1, with D hard to call. This clonotype was obtained from a woman between 18 and 50 years old in good health. The material sequenced was PBMCs. For the CDR3, the DNA is TGTGCCAGCAGAGCCGGGCCGTTAGCCAATGAGCAGTTCTTC. The encoded protein is CASRAGPLANEQFF.